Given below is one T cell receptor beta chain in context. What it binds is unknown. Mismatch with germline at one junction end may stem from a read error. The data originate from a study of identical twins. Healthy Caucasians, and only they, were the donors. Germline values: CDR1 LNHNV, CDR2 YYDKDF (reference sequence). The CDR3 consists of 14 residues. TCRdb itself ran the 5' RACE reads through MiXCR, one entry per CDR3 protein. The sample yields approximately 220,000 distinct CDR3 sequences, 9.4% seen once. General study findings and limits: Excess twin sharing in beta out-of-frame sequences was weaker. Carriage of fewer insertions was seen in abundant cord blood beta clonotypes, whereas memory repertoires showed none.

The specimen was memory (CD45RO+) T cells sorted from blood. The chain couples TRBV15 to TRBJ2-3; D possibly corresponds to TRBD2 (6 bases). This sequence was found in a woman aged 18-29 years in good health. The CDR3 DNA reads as TGTGCCACCAGCCGCGGGGCTAGCACAGATATGCAGTATTTT. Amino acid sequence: CATSRGASTDMQYF.